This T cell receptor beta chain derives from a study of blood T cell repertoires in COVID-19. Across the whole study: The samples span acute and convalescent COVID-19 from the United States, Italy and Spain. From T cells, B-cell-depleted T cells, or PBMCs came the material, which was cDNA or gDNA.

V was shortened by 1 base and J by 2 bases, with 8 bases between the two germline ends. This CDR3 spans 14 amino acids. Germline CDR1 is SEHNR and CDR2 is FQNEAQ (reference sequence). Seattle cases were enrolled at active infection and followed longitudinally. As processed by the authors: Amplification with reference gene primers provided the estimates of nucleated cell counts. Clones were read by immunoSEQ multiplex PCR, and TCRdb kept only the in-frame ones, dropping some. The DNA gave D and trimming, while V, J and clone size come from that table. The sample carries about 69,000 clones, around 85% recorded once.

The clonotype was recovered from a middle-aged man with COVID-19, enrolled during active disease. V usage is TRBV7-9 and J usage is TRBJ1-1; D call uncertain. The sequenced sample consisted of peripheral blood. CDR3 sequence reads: CASSLGQVNTEAFF. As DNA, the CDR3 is TGTGCCAGCAGCTTAGGGCAAGTCAACACTGAAGCTTTCTTT.